Listed below are T cell receptor beta chains from one sample, sequenced in a study of cytomegalovirus exposure and HLA in healthy donors. The data were produced by immunoSEQ multiplex PCR, yet TCRdb's version contains in-frame clones alone and is incomplete. The sample has 150,000 to 200,000 clones; 73% are singletons. The sequenced material came from PBMCs. The receptors originated from a woman between 18 and 29 years old in good health and CMV-seropositive. Each CDR3 is given with its conserved first and last residue. The D gene is left open where the match is weak. Clone size, where shown, is once, few, many, or a class for clones that have expanded.

j_call: TRBJ2-7
v_call: TRBV30
d_call: -
clone_size: -
cdr3_nt: TGTGCCTGGAGTGTACTGGGGCTCGAGCAGTACTTC
cdr3_aa: CAWSVLGLEQYF

j_call: TRBJ1-1
v_call: TRBV9
d_call: -
clone_size: -
cdr3_nt: TGTGCCAGCAGCGTAGCTGGGGGGTACACTGAAGCTTTCTTT
cdr3_aa: CASSVAGGYTEAFF

j_call: TRBJ2-7
v_call: TRBV5-1
d_call: TRBD1
clone_size: -
cdr3_nt: TGCGCCAGCCAAACCGGGACAGGAGACGAGCAGTACTTC
cdr3_aa: CASQTGTGDEQYF

j_call: TRBJ2-7
v_call: TRBV7-2
d_call: TRBD2
clone_size: once
cdr3_nt: TGTGCCAGCAGCTTAGCTGGACTAGCGGGGAGGAGGGAGCAGTACTTC
cdr3_aa: CASSLAGLAGRREQYF

j_call: TRBJ1-3
v_call: TRBV4-2
d_call: -
clone_size: -
cdr3_nt: TGTGCCAGCAGCCAGGTCCCCTCGGAGGACCCCTCTGGAAACACCATATATTTT
cdr3_aa: CASSQVPSEDPSGNTIYF

j_call: TRBJ2-2
v_call: TRBV28
d_call: TRBD2
clone_size: -
cdr3_nt: TGTGCCAGCAGGCCTAGCGGGGGGCCGGCCGGGGAGCTGTTTTTT
cdr3_aa: CASRPSGGPAGELFF

j_call: TRBJ2-5
v_call: TRBV7-9
d_call: -
clone_size: -
cdr3_nt: TGTGCCAGCAGCTTAGGGACATCAGAAGAGACCCAGTACTTC
cdr3_aa: CASSLGTSEETQYF

j_call: TRBJ2-3
v_call: TRBV28
d_call: TRBD1
clone_size: -
cdr3_nt: TGTGCCAGCAGTCCGGACAGGGGGTTAGGCACAGATACGCAGTATTTT
cdr3_aa: CASSPDRGLGTDTQYF

j_call: TRBJ1-1
v_call: TRBV10-3
d_call: TRBD1
clone_size: -
cdr3_nt: TGTGCCATCAGTGAAGGGGACAGGGCTGGAGCTTTCTTT
cdr3_aa: CAISEGDRAGAFF

j_call: TRBJ1-2
v_call: TRBV25-1
d_call: -
clone_size: few
cdr3_nt: TGTGCCAGCAGTGACAGGGCGAACTATGGCTACACCTTC
cdr3_aa: CASSDRANYGYTF

j_call: TRBJ1-4
v_call: TRBV18
d_call: -
clone_size: -
cdr3_nt: TGTGCCAGCTCAGGGGCAGATGAAAAACTGTTTTTT
cdr3_aa: CASSGADEKLFF

j_call: TRBJ1-3
v_call: TRBV5-4
d_call: -
clone_size: -
cdr3_nt: TGTGCCAGCAGCTCCCCGCACGGTCGGACCATATATTTT
cdr3_aa: CASSSPHGRTIYF

j_call: TRBJ2-3
v_call: TRBV7-2
d_call: TRBD2
clone_size: -
cdr3_nt: TGTGCCAGCAGCTTAAGGCCGCGGGGGTATTCAGATACGCAGTATTTT
cdr3_aa: CASSLRPRGYSDTQYF

j_call: TRBJ1-2
v_call: TRBV6-1
d_call: TRBD1
clone_size: -
cdr3_nt: TGTGCCAGCAGGCGGGACAGTAACTATGGCTACACCTTC
cdr3_aa: CASRRDSNYGYTF

j_call: TRBJ1-4
v_call: TRBV15
d_call: -
clone_size: -
cdr3_nt: TGTGCCACCAGCGGCGACAGGTCTGGTGAAAAACTGTTTTTT
cdr3_aa: CATSGDRSGEKLFF

j_call: TRBJ1-5
v_call: TRBV7-9
d_call: -
clone_size: -
cdr3_nt: TGTGCCAGCAGCCAAGCGGCGGAGAACAATCAGCCCCAGCATTTT
cdr3_aa: CASSQAAENNQPQHF

j_call: TRBJ1-2
v_call: TRBV13
d_call: TRBD1
clone_size: -
cdr3_nt: TGTGCCAGCAGGCCAGAGACAGGGGGCTCTGGCTACACCTTC
cdr3_aa: CASRPETGGSGYTF

j_call: TRBJ2-4
v_call: TRBV7-2
d_call: TRBD2
clone_size: few
cdr3_nt: TGTGCCAGCAGCCCGACTAGCGGGGGGGGCAAAAACATTCAGTACTTC
cdr3_aa: CASSPTSGGGKNIQYF

j_call: TRBJ2-6
v_call: TRBV4-2
d_call: -
clone_size: -
cdr3_nt: TGTGCCAGCAGCCAGCCCCAGGGTAGTGGGGCCAACGTCCTGACTTTC
cdr3_aa: CASSQPQGSGANVLTF

j_call: TRBJ2-7
v_call: TRBV10-3
d_call: TRBD2
clone_size: -
cdr3_nt: TGTGCCACCAAAGAGACTAGCGGGACCTACGAGCAGTACTTC
cdr3_aa: CATKETSGTYEQYF

j_call: TRBJ1-5
v_call: TRBV6-5
d_call: TRBD1
clone_size: -
cdr3_nt: TGTGCCAGCAGGGCGGACAGGGGGTCTCAGCCCCAGCATTTT
cdr3_aa: CASRADRGSQPQHF

j_call: TRBJ1-1
v_call: TRBV2
d_call: -
clone_size: -
cdr3_nt: TGTGCCAGCAGTGACAGGGTGGACACTGAAGCTTTCTTT
cdr3_aa: CASSDRVDTEAFF

j_call: TRBJ2-5
v_call: TRBV11-1
d_call: TRBD1
clone_size: few
cdr3_nt: TGTGCCAGCAGCAGGAACAGGGGGCAGGGGACCCAGTACTTC
cdr3_aa: CASSRNRGQGTQYF

j_call: TRBJ2-1
v_call: TRBV12-5
d_call: -
clone_size: -
cdr3_nt: TGTGCTAGTGGTTTGGTAGAACAGGGCTACAATGAGCAGTTCTTC
cdr3_aa: CASGLVEQGYNEQFF

j_call: TRBJ2-4
v_call: TRBV9
d_call: TRBD2
clone_size: -
cdr3_nt: TGTGCCAGCAGTGAAAGCGGGGGGAAAAACATTCAGTACTTC
cdr3_aa: CASSESGGKNIQYF

j_call: TRBJ2-6
v_call: TRBV11-2
d_call: -
clone_size: -
cdr3_nt: TGTGCCAGCACCCGGTCTGGGGCCAACGTCCTGACTTTC
cdr3_aa: CASTRSGANVLTF

j_call: TRBJ1-1
v_call: TRBV18
d_call: -
clone_size: -
cdr3_nt: TGTGCCAGCTTCCCAGGGGAATCTCACACTGAAGCTTTCTTT
cdr3_aa: CASFPGESHTEAFF

j_call: TRBJ2-4
v_call: TRBV13
d_call: -
clone_size: few
cdr3_nt: TGTGCCAGTACGGGAAATACCAAAAACATTCAGTACTTC
cdr3_aa: CASTGNTKNIQYF

j_call: TRBJ1-3
v_call: TRBV10-3
d_call: -
clone_size: -
cdr3_nt: TGTGCCATCAGTGAGTCGAGCTCTGGAAACACCATATATTTT
cdr3_aa: CAISESSSGNTIYF

j_call: TRBJ1-2
v_call: TRBV6-5
d_call: -
clone_size: -
cdr3_nt: TGTGCCGGCAGTTACTCAGGGGAAACGAACTCTGGCTACACCTTC
cdr3_aa: CAGSYSGETNSGYTF

j_call: TRBJ1-2
v_call: TRBV30
d_call: -
clone_size: -
cdr3_nt: TGTGCCTGGAGCGAACAGGAGATGAGAGGCTACACCTTC
cdr3_aa: CAWSEQEMRGYTF

j_call: TRBJ2-1
v_call: TRBV5-5
d_call: -
clone_size: -
cdr3_nt: TGTGCCAGCAGCTTAGCTGGGCCCTCCTACAATGAGCAGTTCTTC
cdr3_aa: CASSLAGPSYNEQFF

j_call: TRBJ2-3
v_call: TRBV6-4
d_call: TRBD1
clone_size: many
cdr3_nt: TGTGCCAGCAGTGACGGGACAGGGGGCACAGATACGCAGTATTTT
cdr3_aa: CASSDGTGGTDTQYF

j_call: TRBJ2-7
v_call: TRBV18
d_call: -
clone_size: -
cdr3_nt: TGTGCCAGCTCACCATTGCAGGGCGCGGGGACCTACGAGCAGTACTTC
cdr3_aa: CASSPLQGAGTYEQYF

j_call: TRBJ2-1
v_call: TRBV28
d_call: -
clone_size: -
cdr3_nt: TGTGCCAGCAGTTTAGGGGGGGCCCCTTACAATGAGCAGTTCTTC
cdr3_aa: CASSLGGAPYNEQFF

j_call: TRBJ2-1
v_call: TRBV7-9
d_call: TRBD2
clone_size: -
cdr3_nt: TGTGCCAGCAGATCGAGGGAGCGGGGGCATTACAATGAGCAGTTCTTC
cdr3_aa: CASRSRERGHYNEQFF

j_call: TRBJ1-1
v_call: TRBV7-2
d_call: -
clone_size: -
cdr3_nt: TGTGCCAGCAGCTCCGTGAACACTGAAGCTTTCTTT
cdr3_aa: CASSSVNTEAFF

j_call: TRBJ1-5
v_call: TRBV18
d_call: -
clone_size: -
cdr3_nt: TGTGCCAGCTCACCCCAGGTAGGGGTCCTTCAGCCCCAGCATTTT
cdr3_aa: CASSPQVGVLQPQHF

j_call: TRBJ2-7
v_call: TRBV28
d_call: -
clone_size: once
cdr3_nt: TGTGCCAGCAGTGGAGGGACAGCCTACGAGCAGTACTTC
cdr3_aa: CASSGGTAYEQYF

j_call: TRBJ2-1
v_call: TRBV27
d_call: -
clone_size: -
cdr3_nt: TGTGCCAGCAGTTGGGGCCAGGGATTTAAGGCGTTCTTC
cdr3_aa: CASSWGQGFKAFF

j_call: TRBJ2-7
v_call: TRBV21-1
d_call: -
clone_size: -
cdr3_nt: TGTGCCAGCAGCAAAAGAGCGGGGGGGACCTACGAGCAGTACTTC
cdr3_aa: CASSKRAGGTYEQYF

j_call: TRBJ1-1
v_call: TRBV4-3
d_call: -
clone_size: few
cdr3_nt: TGCGCCAGCAGCCAAGGGAAAAGGAGAACTGAAGCTTTCTTT
cdr3_aa: CASSQGKRRTEAFF

j_call: TRBJ1-2
v_call: TRBV9
d_call: TRBD1
clone_size: few
cdr3_nt: TGTGCCAGCAGCGCCAGGGGGCTTGATGGCTACACCTTC
cdr3_aa: CASSARGLDGYTF

j_call: TRBJ1-6
v_call: TRBV11-3
d_call: -
clone_size: few
cdr3_nt: TGTGCCAGCAGCTCCGGACAAGCCAATTCACCCCTCCACTTT
cdr3_aa: CASSSGQANSPLHF

j_call: TRBJ1-1
v_call: TRBV4-3
d_call: TRBD1
clone_size: few
cdr3_nt: TGCGCCAGCACTTCTGTACGGGACAGCCGTGAAGCTTTCTTT
cdr3_aa: CASTSVRDSREAFF

j_call: TRBJ1-2
v_call: TRBV27
d_call: TRBD1
clone_size: -
cdr3_nt: TGTGCCAGCAGTGGGTCACCAGGGGACAGACCCTATGGCTACACCTTC
cdr3_aa: CASSGSPGDRPYGYTF

j_call: TRBJ2-5
v_call: TRBV9
d_call: TRBD1
clone_size: -
cdr3_nt: TGTGCCAGCAGCCCAGGGACAGGGGAGGTCGAGACCCAGTACTTC
cdr3_aa: CASSPGTGEVETQYF

j_call: TRBJ1-2
v_call: TRBV7-9
d_call: -
clone_size: few
cdr3_nt: TGTGCCAGCAGCTTAGAACAGGGACCCAACTTTAATGGCTACACCTTC
cdr3_aa: CASSLEQGPNFNGYTF

j_call: TRBJ2-7
v_call: TRBV4-3
d_call: -
clone_size: few
cdr3_nt: TGCGCCAGCAGCCAAGATGGCCGCGGCGAGCAGTACTTC
cdr3_aa: CASSQDGRGEQYF

j_call: TRBJ2-1
v_call: TRBV4-3
d_call: -
clone_size: few
cdr3_nt: TGCGCCAGCAGCCAAGTACGACAGGATTCTCGGCAGTTCTTC
cdr3_aa: CASSQVRQDSRQFF

j_call: TRBJ2-1
v_call: TRBV11-3
d_call: -
clone_size: -
cdr3_nt: TGTGCCAGCAGCTTAGGCGGGGGCTACTACAATGAGCAGTTCTTC
cdr3_aa: CASSLGGGYYNEQFF

j_call: TRBJ2-3
v_call: TRBV4-2
d_call: TRBD2
clone_size: few
cdr3_nt: TGTGCCAGCAGCCAATCGCTAGCGGCCTCCACAGATACGCAGTATTTT
cdr3_aa: CASSQSLAASTDTQYF

j_call: TRBJ2-7
v_call: TRBV27
d_call: -
clone_size: -
cdr3_nt: TGTGCCAGCAGTTTATTTGCAGGGTCACTACCCTACGAGCAGTACTTC
cdr3_aa: CASSLFAGSLPYEQYF